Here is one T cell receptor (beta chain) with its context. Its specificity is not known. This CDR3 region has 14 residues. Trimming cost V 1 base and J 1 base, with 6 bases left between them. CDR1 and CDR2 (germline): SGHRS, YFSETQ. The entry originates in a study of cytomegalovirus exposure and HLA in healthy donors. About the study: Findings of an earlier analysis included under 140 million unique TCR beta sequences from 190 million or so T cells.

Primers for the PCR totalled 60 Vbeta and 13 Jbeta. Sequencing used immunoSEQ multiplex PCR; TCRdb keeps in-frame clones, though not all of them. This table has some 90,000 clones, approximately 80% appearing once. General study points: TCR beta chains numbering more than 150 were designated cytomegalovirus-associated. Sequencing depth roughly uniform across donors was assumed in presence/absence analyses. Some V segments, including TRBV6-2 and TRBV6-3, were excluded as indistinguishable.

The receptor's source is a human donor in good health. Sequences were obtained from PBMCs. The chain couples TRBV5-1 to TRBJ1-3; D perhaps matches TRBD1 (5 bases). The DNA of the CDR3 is TGCGCCAGCAGCTTGTCAGGGTCTGGAAACACCATATATTTT. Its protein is CASSLSGSGNTIYF.